This T cell receptor (beta chain) was recovered during a study of shared clonotypes between healthy human individuals. Study observations and caveats: A few donors held approximately 5% of naive CD4 clonotypes in common.

For this clone: As yet, its antigen is unknown.

Investigators divided CD4+ cells into CD45RA+ naive and CD45RA-negative memory subsets. Repertoires were generated with immunoSEQ multiplex PCR, while TCRdb's copy carries only in-frame clones and drops some. The sample has about 990,000 clones, around 78% seen once; the top ten hold 0.61%. There are 14 residues in the CDR3. The V segment lost 3 bases and the J segment 4 bases; nucleotides outside the gene matches: 5. Germline V gene sequence: CDR1 LNHDA, CDR2 SQIVND (reference sequence). The gene calls are TRBV19 and TRBJ2-5, with 7 bases lining up with TRBD2. The sequencing input was memory CD4+ T cells from PBMCs. As to subset: CD45RA-negative fraction. The TCR sequence derives from a man between 18 and 35 years old in good health. Some clones in this sample may be carry-over from other donors' samples. CDR3 sequence (DNA): TGTGCCAGTAGTATCGCGGGGGTCGGAGAGACCCAGTACTTC. Translation: CASSIAGVGETQYF.